The 17 T cell receptor beta chains presented below share a single source sample, sequenced in a study of T cell repertoires in cytomegalovirus infection. TCRdb processed the reads anew with MiXCR; each CDR3 protein has one entry. Found here are approximately 500,000 distinct CDR3 sequences, 26% of them singletons; the top ten hold around 14%. The sequencing input was PBMCs. Receptors were obtained from a human donor in good health (CMV status not recorded). Some clones in this sample may be carry-over from other donors' samples.

The rearrangement joins TRBV7-9 to TRBJ2-1, with D possibly being TRBD1 (5 bases). Germline values: CDR1 SEHNR, CDR2 FQNEAQ (reference sequence). The CDR3 consists of 15 residues. The ends were cut back, 4 bases at V and 3 bases at J, with 13 bases in the middle. CDR3 sequence (DNA): TGTGCCAGCAGCTATGACAGCCTATTCTACAATGAGCAGTTCTTC. Protein sequence: CASSYDSLFYNEQFF. Variable domain in full (rest from reference TRBV7-9 and TRBJ2-1): DTGVSQNPRHKITKRGQNVTFRCDPISEHNRLYWYRQTLGQGPEFLTYFQNEAQLEKSRLLSDRFSAERPKGSFSTLEIQRTEQGDSAMYLCASSYDSLFYNEQFFGPGTRLTVL.

This clonotype has a handful of counts. The chain combines TRBV7-2 with TRBJ1-4; no firm D call. Trimming cost V 2 bases and J 1 base, with 11 bases left between them. CDR3 size: 16 residues. From germline, CDR1 is SGHTA and CDR2 FQGNSA. CDR3 residues: CASSLSRRLTNEKLFF. The CDR3 DNA is TGTGCCAGCAGCTTAAGCCGACGGTTAACTAATGAAAAACTGTTTTTT.

The chain is built from TRBV7-9 and TRBJ2-3; D is unresolved. V was shortened by 4 bases and J by 0 bases, with 8 bases between the two germline ends. The V gene's germline CDR1 is SEHNR and CDR2 FQNEAQ (reference sequence). The CDR3 has 14 residues. The CDR3 bases are TGTGCCAGCAGCTCGACTCTAAGCACAGATACGCAGTATTTT. Translation gives CASSSTLSTDTQYF.

The chain couples TRBV10-3 to TRBJ1-1, with a weak D call TRBD1 (6 bases). The CDR3 has 14 residues. V lost 6 bases and J 1 base, leaving 12 bases between the germline ends. Germline V lookup: CDR1 ENHRY, CDR2 SYGVKD. CDR3 coding DNA: TGTGCCATCAGCGCCGGGACATCGAACACTGAAGCTTTCTTT. Amino acids: CAISAGTSNTEAFF.

The rearrangement links TRBV7-1 to TRBJ1-2; 9 nucleotides match TRBD1. TRBV7-1 is classed as an ORF, of uncertain function. The junction had 11 bases not matched to a gene; V was cut back by 5 bases and J by 4 bases. CDR3 length: 16 residues. CDR3 DNA sequence: TGTGCCAGCAGCCCAGGCAGGGGGACAGGGAGCTATGGCTACACCTTC. Its protein product is CASSPGRGTGSYGYTF.

The chain carries TRBV27 and TRBJ2-2; D not resolved. In germline, CDR1 is MNHEY, CDR2 SMNVEV (reference sequence). The V gene lost 8 bases and the J gene lost 2 bases, with 3 bases spanning the gap. This CDR3 contains 11 residues. As DNA, the CDR3 is TGTGCCAGCGATAACACCGGGGAGCTGTTTTTT. Residues: CASDNTGELFF.

This clonotype was seen at least ten times. This chain connects TRBV28 to TRBJ1-1; D is ambiguous. V was shortened by 2 bases and J by 0 bases, with 7 bases between the two germline ends. The CDR3 has 14 amino acids. The germline CDR1 and CDR2 sequences are MDHEN and SYDVKM. CDR3 residues: CASSLNLVNTEAFF. The DNA of the CDR3 is TGTGCCAGCAGTTTAAATCTTGTGAACACTGAAGCTTTCTTT. Together with reference TRBV28 and TRBJ1-1, the CDR3 gives the full variable domain: DVKVTQSSRYLVKRTGEKVFLECVQDMDHENMFWYRQDPGLGLRLIYFSYDVKMKEKGDIPEGYSVSREKKERFSLILESASTNQTSMYLCASSLNLVNTEAFFGQGTRLTVV.

On this clonotype itself: This sequence may be a read error, since a much larger clone differs from it by one base. J is TRBJ2-5 and V is TRBV7-2, with 7 bases lining up with TRBD1. CDR3 length: 14 amino acids. In germline, CDR1 is SGHTA, CDR2 FQGNSA. In DNA form, the CDR3 reads TGTGCCAGCAACTTAGGGGGCGCCAAAGAGACCCAGTACTTC. Translated, it gives CASNLGGAKETQYF.

This clonotype has more than one count but fewer than ten. The J gene is TRBJ1-2, the V gene TRBV12-3 or TRBV12-4; D unresolved. Trimming took off 3 bases at V and 3 bases at J, with 11 bases between the two ends. The CDR3 is 14 amino acids. CDR3 sequence: CASSFSMLDYGYTF. The CDR3 bases are TGTGCCAGCAGTTTCTCTATGTTAGACTATGGCTACACCTTC.

The chain combines TRBV7-2 with TRBJ2-2; D ambiguous. The CDR3 covers 15 residues. The V end lost 0 bases, the J end lost 6 bases, and 11 bases lay between the germline ends. Germline V gene data show CDR1 as SGHTA and CDR2 as FQGNSA. Written as DNA, the CDR3 is TGTGCCAGCAGCTTAGCGTCGGCGGTGCCCGGGGAGCTGTTTTTT. It encodes CASSLASAVPGELFF.

The gene calls are TRBV19 and TRBJ2-7; D may be TRBD2 (6 bases). The CDR3 has 14 residues. Germline V gene lookup returns CDR1 LNHDA and CDR2 SQIVND (reference sequence). V lost 2 bases and J 0 bases, leaving 8 bases between the germline ends. This CDR3 reads CASSIRGSSYEQYF. The CDR3, as DNA: TGTGCCAGTAGTATACGGGGGAGCTCCTACGAGCAGTACTTC.

This clonotype has only a few counts. The chain couples TRBV14 to TRBJ2-1, with a weak D call TRBD2 (6 bases). The CDR3 covers 18 residues. V lost 4 bases to trimming and J lost 2 bases, with 21 bases between them. CDR1 SGHDN and CDR2 FVKESK come from the germline V gene. This CDR3 is CASSREKIAEEAYNEQFF. Here the CDR3 DNA reads TGTGCCAGCAGCCGAGAGAAAATAGCGGAGGAAGCCTACAATGAGCAGTTCTTC.

At least ten counts were recorded for this clonotype. CDR3 amino acids: CASSLTPYEQYF. The DNA for the CDR3 is TGTGCCAGCAGCTTGACCCCCTACGAGCAGTACTTC. The chain couples TRBV7-2 to TRBJ2-7, with D unclear. The germline V gene has CDR1 SGHTA and CDR2 FQGNSA. Between the trimmed V and J ends, which lost 3 bases and 2 bases, there was a span of 5 bases. CDR3 length: 12 amino acids.

The chain couples TRBV28 to TRBJ2-7; tentatively, D is TRBD2 (6 bases). Trimming removed 3 bases at V and 1 base at J, with 13 bases between. The V gene's germline CDR1 is MDHEN and CDR2 SYDVKM. The CDR3 runs to 15 residues. The CDR3 DNA reads TGTGCCAGCAGTTTGTTGGGTAGCGGTTCCTACGAGCAGTACTTC. Its protein product is CASSLLGSGSYEQYF.

The chain joins TRBV18 to TRBJ1-2; D not certain. The germline V gene has CDR1 KGHSH and CDR2 LQKENI. V lost 1 base, J lost 10 bases, and 13 bases lay in between. CDR3 length: 13 amino acids. The CDR3 DNA is TGTGCCAGCTCACCACGGGCGGCCGAGAACTACACCTTC. This codes for CASSPRAAENYTF. Combining the CDR3 with reference TRBV18 and TRBJ1-2 gives the whole variable domain NAGVMQNPRHLVRRRGQEARLRCSPMKGHSHVYWYRQLPEEGLKFMVYLQKENIIDESGMPKERFSAEFPKEGPSILRIQQVVRGDSAAYFCASSPRAAENYTFGSGTRLTVV.

This chain joins TRBV10-2 and TRBJ1-2; 9 bases are shared with TRBD1. Trimming at V came to 7 bases and at J to 4 bases, leaving 4 bases not matched to a gene. This CDR3 has 13 residues. The germline CDR1 and CDR2 sequences are WSHSY and SAAADI. The CDR3 region is CASTGQGSYGYTF. CDR3 bases: TGCGCCAGCACCGGACAGGGGAGCTATGGCTACACCTTC.

The chain uses TRBV6-6 and TRBJ2-3; 10 nucleotides agree with TRBD2. V shed 3 bases, J shed 6 bases, and the junction held 12 bases outside the gene matches. Germline assignment: CDR1 MNHNY and CDR2 SVGAGI (reference sequence). The CDR3 sequence is 17 residues long. The CDR3 coding sequence is TGTGCCAGCAGTTATGCTAGCGGGAGCCCTTTCCCGGATACGCAGTATTTT. It codes for CASSYASGSPFPDTQYF.